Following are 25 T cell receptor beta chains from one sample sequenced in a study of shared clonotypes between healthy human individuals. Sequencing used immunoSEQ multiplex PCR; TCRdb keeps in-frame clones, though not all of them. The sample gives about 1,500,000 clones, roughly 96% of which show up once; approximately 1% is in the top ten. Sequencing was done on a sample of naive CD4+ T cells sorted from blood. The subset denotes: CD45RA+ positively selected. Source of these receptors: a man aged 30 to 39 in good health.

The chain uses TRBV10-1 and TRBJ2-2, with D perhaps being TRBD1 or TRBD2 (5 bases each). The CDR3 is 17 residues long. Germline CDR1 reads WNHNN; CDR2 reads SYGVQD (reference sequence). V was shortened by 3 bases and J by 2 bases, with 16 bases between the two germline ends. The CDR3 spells CASSDPLLGTNTGELFF. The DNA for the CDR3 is TGCGCCAGCAGTGATCCCTTACTAGGGACCAACACCGGGGAGCTGTTTTTT.

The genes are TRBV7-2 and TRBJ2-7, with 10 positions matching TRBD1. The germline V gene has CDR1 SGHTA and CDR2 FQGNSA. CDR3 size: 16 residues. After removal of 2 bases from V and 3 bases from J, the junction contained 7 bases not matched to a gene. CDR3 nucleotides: TGTGCCAGCAGCTTACGGCCCGGGACAGGGGTCTACGAGCAGTACTTC. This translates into CASSLRPGTGVYEQYF.

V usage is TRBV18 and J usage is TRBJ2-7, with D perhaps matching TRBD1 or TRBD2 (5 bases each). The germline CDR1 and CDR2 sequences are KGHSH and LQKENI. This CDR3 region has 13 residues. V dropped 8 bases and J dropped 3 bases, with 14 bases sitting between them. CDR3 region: CASRTGTHYEQYF. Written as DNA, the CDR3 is TGTGCCAGCCGCACCGGGACCCACTACGAGCAGTACTTC.

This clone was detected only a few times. The CDR3 nucleotides are TGTGCCAGCAGCAACGACAGGGAGTTGGACAATGAGCAGTTCTTC. Amino acid sequence: CASSNDRELDNEQFF. The chain employs TRBV7-9 and TRBJ2-1; 7 positions agree with TRBD1. The length of the CDR3 is 15 residues. The ends lost 5 bases at V and 5 bases at J; junction bases unmatched: 9. Germline V gene sequence: CDR1 SEHNR, CDR2 FQNEAQ (reference sequence).

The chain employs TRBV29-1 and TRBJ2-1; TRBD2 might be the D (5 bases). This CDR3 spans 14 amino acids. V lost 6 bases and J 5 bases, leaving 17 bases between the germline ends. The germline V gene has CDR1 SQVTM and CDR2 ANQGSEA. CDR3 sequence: CSVERRTGDNEQFF. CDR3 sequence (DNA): TGCAGCGTCGAAAGGCGGACTGGGGACAATGAGCAGTTCTTC.

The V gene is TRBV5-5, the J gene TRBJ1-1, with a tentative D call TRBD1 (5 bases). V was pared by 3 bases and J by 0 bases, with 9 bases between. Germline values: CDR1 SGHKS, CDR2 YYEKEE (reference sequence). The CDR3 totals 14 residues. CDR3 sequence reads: CASSWAGMNTEAFF. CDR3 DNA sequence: TGTGCCAGCAGCTGGGCAGGGATGAACACTGAAGCTTTCTTT.

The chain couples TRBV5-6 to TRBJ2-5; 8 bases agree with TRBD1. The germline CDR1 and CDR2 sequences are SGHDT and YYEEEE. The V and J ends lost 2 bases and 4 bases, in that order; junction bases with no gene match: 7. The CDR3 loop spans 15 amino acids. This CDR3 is CASSFQGAFGETQYF. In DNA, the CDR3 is TGTGCCAGCAGCTTCCAGGGGGCTTTCGGAGAGACCCAGTACTTC.

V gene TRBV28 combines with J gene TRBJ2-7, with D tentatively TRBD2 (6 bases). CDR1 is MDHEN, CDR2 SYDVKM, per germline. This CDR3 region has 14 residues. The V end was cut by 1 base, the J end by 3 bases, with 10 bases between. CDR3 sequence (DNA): TGTGCCAGCAGTTTATTGGGACTCAACTACGAGCAGTACTTC. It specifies CASSLLGLNYEQYF.

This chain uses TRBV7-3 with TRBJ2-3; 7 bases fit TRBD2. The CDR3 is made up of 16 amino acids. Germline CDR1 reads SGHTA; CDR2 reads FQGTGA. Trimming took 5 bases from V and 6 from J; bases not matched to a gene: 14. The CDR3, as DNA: TGTGCCAGCAGCCCTGCCGGCTTGGGGGAGGGGGATACGCAGTATTTT. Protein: CASSPAGLGEGDTQYF.

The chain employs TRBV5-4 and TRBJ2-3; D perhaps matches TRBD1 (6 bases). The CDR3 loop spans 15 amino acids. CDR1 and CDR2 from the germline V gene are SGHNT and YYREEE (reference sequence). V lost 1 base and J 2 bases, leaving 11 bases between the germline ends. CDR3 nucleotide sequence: TGTGCCAGCAGCTTGTCACAGGGACCCACAGATACGCAGTATTTT. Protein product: CASSLSQGPTDTQYF.

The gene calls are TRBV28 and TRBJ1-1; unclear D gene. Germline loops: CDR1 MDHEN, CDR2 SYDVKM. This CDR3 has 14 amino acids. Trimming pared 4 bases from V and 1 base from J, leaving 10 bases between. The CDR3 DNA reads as TGTGCCAGCAGTTCCTATTCGGGGAACACTGAAGCTTTCTTT. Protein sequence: CASSSYSGNTEAFF.

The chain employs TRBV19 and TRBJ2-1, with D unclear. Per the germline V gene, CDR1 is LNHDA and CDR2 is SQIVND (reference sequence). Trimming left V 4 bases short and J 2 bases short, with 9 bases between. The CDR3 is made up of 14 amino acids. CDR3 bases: TGTGCCAGTAGTACGGAAATGCCCTACAATGAGCAGTTCTTC. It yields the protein CASSTEMPYNEQFF.

DNA for the CDR3: TGTGCCAGCAGCGTAGTGGATAGCTATGTGGATGGCTACACCTTC. This codes for CASSVVDSYVDGYTF. The chain couples TRBV9 to TRBJ1-2; D uncertain. V lost 0 bases, J lost 6 bases, and 15 bases lay in between. The CDR3 has 15 residues. Germline V gives CDR1 SGDLS, CDR2 YYNGEE.

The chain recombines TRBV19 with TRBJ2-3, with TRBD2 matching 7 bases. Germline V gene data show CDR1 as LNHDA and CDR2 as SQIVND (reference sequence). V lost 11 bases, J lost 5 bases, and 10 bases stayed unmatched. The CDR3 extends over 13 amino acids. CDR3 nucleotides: TGTGCCGCGGCCCGGGAGGCGAGAGATACGCAGTATTTT. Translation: CAAAREARDTQYF. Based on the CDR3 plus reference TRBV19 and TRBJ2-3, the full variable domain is DGGITQSPKYLFRKEGQNVTLSCEQNLNHDAMYWYRQDPGQGLRLIYYSQIVNDFQKGDIAEGYSVSREKKESFPLTVTSAQKNPTAFYLCAAAREARDTQYFGPGTRLTVL.

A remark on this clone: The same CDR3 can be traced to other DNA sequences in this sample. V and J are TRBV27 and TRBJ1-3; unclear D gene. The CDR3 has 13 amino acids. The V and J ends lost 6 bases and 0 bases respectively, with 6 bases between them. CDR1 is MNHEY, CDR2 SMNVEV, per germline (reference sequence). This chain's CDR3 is CASSRASGNTIYF. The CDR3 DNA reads TGTGCCAGCAGCCGTGCCTCTGGAAACACCATATATTTT.

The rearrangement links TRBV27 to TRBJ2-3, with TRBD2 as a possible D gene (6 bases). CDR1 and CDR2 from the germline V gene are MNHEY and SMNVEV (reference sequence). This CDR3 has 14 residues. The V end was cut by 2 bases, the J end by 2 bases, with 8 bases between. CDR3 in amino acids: CASSLAGYTDTQYF. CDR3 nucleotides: TGTGCCAGCAGTTTAGCGGGGTACACAGATACGCAGTATTTT.

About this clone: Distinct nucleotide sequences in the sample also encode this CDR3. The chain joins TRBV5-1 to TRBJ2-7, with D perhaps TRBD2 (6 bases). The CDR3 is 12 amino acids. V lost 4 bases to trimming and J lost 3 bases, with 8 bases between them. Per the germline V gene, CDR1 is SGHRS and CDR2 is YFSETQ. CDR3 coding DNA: TGCGCCAGCAGCACCGGGAGCTACGAGCAGTACTTC. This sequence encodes CASSTGSYEQYF.

CDR3 amino acids: CASSSNGLVTYEQYF. Here the CDR3 DNA reads TGTGCCAGCAGCTCCAATGGACTAGTTACCTACGAGCAGTACTTC. This sequence joins TRBV5-5 and TRBJ2-7; TRBD2 matches at 7 bases. Germline V CDR1 and CDR2: SGHKS, YYEKEE (reference sequence). The CDR3 has 15 amino acids. V shed 3 bases, J shed 2 bases, and the junction held 8 bases outside the gene matches.

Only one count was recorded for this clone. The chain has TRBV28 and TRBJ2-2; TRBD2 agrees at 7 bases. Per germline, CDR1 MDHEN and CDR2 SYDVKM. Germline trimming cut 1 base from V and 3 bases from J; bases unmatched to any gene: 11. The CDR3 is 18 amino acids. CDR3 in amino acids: CASSLYRGGSGYTGELFF. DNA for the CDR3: TGTGCCAGCAGTTTATATCGGGGCGGGAGCGGCTACACCGGGGAGCTGTTTTTT.

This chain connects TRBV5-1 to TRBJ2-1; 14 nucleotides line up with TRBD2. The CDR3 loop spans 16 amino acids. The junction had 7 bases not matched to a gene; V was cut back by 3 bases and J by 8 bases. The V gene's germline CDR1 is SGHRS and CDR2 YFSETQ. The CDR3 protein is CASSYHGTSGSYEQFF. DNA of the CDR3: TGCGCCAGCAGCTACCACGGGACTAGCGGGAGCTATGAGCAGTTCTTC.

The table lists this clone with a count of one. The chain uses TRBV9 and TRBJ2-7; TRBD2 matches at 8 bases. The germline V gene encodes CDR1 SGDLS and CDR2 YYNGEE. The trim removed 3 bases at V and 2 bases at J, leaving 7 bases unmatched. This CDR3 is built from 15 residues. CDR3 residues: CASSGQAGAPYEQYF. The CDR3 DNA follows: TGTGCCAGCAGCGGACAAGCGGGAGCCCCCTACGAGCAGTACTTC. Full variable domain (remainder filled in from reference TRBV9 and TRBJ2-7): DSGVTQTPKHLITATGQRVTLRCSPRSGDLSVYWYQQSLDQGLQFLIQYYNGEERAKGNILERFSAQQFPDLHSELNLSSLELGDSALYFCASSGQAGAPYEQYFGPGTRLTVT.

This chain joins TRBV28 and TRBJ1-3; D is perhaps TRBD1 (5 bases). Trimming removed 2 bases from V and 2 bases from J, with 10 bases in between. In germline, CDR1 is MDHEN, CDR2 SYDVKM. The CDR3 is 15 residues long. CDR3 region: CASSLIDSPGNTIYF. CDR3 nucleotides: TGTGCCAGCAGTTTAATAGACAGCCCTGGAAACACCATATATTTT.

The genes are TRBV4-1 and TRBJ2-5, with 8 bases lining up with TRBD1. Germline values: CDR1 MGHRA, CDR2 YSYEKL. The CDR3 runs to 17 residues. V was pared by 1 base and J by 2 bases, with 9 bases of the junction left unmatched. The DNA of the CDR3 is TGCGCCAGCAGCCAAGGTACGGCAGGGGGCCGACAAGAGACCCAGTACTTC. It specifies CASSQGTAGGRQETQYF.

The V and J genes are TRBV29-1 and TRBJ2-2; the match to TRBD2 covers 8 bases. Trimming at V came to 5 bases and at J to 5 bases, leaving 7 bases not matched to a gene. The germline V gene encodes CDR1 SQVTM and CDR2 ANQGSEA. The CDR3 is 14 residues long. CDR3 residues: CSVSWVAGTGELFF. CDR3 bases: TGCAGCGTTTCCTGGGTAGCGGGAACCGGGGAGCTGTTTTTT.

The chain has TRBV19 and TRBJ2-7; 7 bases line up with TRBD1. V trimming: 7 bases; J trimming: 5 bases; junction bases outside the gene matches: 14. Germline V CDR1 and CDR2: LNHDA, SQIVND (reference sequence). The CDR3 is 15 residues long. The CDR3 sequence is CASKQNPTGRDEQYF. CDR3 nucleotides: TGTGCCAGTAAGCAGAATCCGACAGGGCGGGACGAGCAGTACTTC. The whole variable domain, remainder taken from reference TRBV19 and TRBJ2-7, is DGGITQSPKYLFRKEGQNVTLSCEQNLNHDAMYWYRQDPGQGLRLIYYSQIVNDFQKGDIAEGYSVSREKKESFPLTVTSAQKNPTAFYLCASKQNPTGRDEQYFGPGTRLTVT.